The 17 T cell receptor beta chains reported below all come from one sample, sequenced in a study of T-cell memory formation after mild COVID-19. TCRdb called the 5' RACE reads again in MiXCR, with one record for every CDR3 protein. The sample holds 100,000 to 150,000 distinct CDR3 sequences, approximately 6.2% seen once. Sequenced material: PBMCs or a T cell subset sorted from them (not recorded which). The receptor source for this set is an adult woman who had mild COVID-19 (a few samples of this study predate the infection). Cell type and time point are not known.

The V and J genes are TRBV25-1 and TRBJ2-7, with D tentatively TRBD1 (6 bases). Germline V lookup: CDR1 MGHDK, CDR2 SYGVNS. V was cut by 6 bases and J by 0 bases, with 9 bases left in between. The CDR3 runs 13 residues. The DNA of the CDR3 is TGTGCCAGCAGGGGGGCCGGCTCCTACGAGCAGTACTTC. Its translation is CASRGAGSYEQYF.

V and J are TRBV20-1 and TRBJ1-2; weak D call: TRBD1 (6 bases). V lost 4 bases, J lost 8 bases, and 23 bases lay in between. The germline CDR1 and CDR2 sequences are DFQATT and SNEGSKA (reference sequence). The length of the CDR3 is 15 residues. The CDR3 sequence: CSATLATGTTGGYTF. CDR3 coding DNA: TGCAGTGCTACCCTAGCGACAGGAACCACGGGCGGCTACACCTTC.

This clonotype was seen only a few times. The gene calls are TRBV6-1 and TRBJ1-2; D might be TRBD1 (6 bases). Germline values: CDR1 MNHNS, CDR2 SASEGT. This CDR3 region has 16 residues. V was cut by 5 bases and J by 8 bases, with 24 bases left in between. Here the CDR3 reads CASSIQGYPISDGYTF. CDR3 in DNA: TGTGCCAGCAGTATTCAGGGGTATCCCATATCCGACGGCTACACCTTC.

The chain combines TRBV19 with TRBJ2-2; D remains unclear. The V and J ends lost 8 bases and 2 bases respectively, with 6 bases between them. The CDR3 runs 12 residues. The V gene's germline CDR1 is LNHDA and CDR2 SQIVND (reference sequence). The CDR3 nucleotides read TGTGCCAGTTCAGCAAACACCGGGGAGCTGTTTTTT. Its protein is CASSANTGELFF.

This clonotype was seen more than once but under ten times. The rearrangement joins TRBV6-1 to TRBJ2-3; the D call may be TRBD1 or TRBD2 (5 bases each). CDR3 size: 15 residues. The ends were cut back, 4 bases at V and 3 bases at J, with 14 bases in the middle. The germline V gene encodes CDR1 MNHNS and CDR2 SASEGT. The CDR3 DNA reads TGTGCCAGCAGTGCCGGGAAGGGGAGAACAGATACGCAGTATTTT. Its protein is CASSAGKGRTDTQYF.

This clonotype was detected once. The V gene is TRBV20-1, the J gene TRBJ1-3, with D maybe TRBD1 (6 bases). V was shortened by 0 bases and J by 1 base, with 10 bases between the two germline ends. The germline gives CDR1 DFQATT, CDR2 SNEGSKA (reference sequence). This CDR3 has 15 amino acids. DNA for the CDR3: TGCAGTGCTAGAGACATCGACAGGTCTGGAAACACCATATATTTT. Amino acids: CSARDIDRSGNTIYF.

This clonotype was recorded a few times. The CDR3 is CASSPRGQTYEQYF. The CDR3 DNA reads as TGCGCCAGCAGCCCGAGGGGTCAGACCTACGAGCAGTACTTC. This chain links TRBV5-1 with TRBJ2-7; D tentatively reads TRBD1 or TRBD2 (5 bases each). V shed 4 bases and J shed 2 bases, with 13 bases lying between them. Germline V lookup: CDR1 SGHRS, CDR2 YFSETQ. The CDR3 consists of 14 residues. Drawing the rest from reference TRBV5-1 and TRBJ2-7, the complete variable domain is KAGVTQTPRYLIKTRGQQVTLSCSPISGHRSVSWYQQTPGQGLQFLFEYFSETQRNKGNFPGRFSGRQFSNSRSEMNVSTLELGDSALYLCASSPRGQTYEQYFGPGTRLTVT.

This clonotype was counted many times. This rearrangement joins TRBV12-3 or TRBV12-4 to TRBJ2-3, with D possibly called TRBD1 or TRBD2 (5 bases each). The ends were cut back, 5 bases at V and 1 base at J, with 16 bases in the middle. The CDR3 contains 16 residues. The CDR3 bases are TGTGCCAGCAGTGGATACTTGAGGGGTCGCACAGATACGCAGTATTTT. Translation: CASSGYLRGRTDTQYF.

This clonotype was observed a handful of times. This sequence joins TRBV5-1 and TRBJ2-1; 8 bases are shared with TRBD2. Germline assignment: CDR1 SGHRS and CDR2 YFSETQ. Trimming removed 1 base from V and 9 bases from J; junction bases left unmatched: 12. The CDR3 is 16 residues long. CDR3 sequence reads: CASSLSTSGGLPEQFF. CDR3 sequence (DNA): TGCGCCAGCAGCTTGTCCACTAGCGGCGGTCTTCCTGAGCAGTTCTTC.

This clonotype was recorded at least ten times. This sequence joins TRBV29-1 and TRBJ2-5; D gene ambiguous. Germline V gives CDR1 SQVTM, CDR2 ANQGSEA. CDR3 length: 10 residues. V was cut by 4 bases and J by 11 bases, with 11 bases left in between. In DNA, the CDR3 is TGCAGCGTTGGTGGAGCTTTACAGTACTTC. It yields the protein CSVGGALQYF. Full variable domain (outside the CDR3, taken from reference TRBV29-1 and TRBJ2-5): SAVISQKPSRDICQRGTSLTIQCQVDSQVTMMFWYRQQPGQSLTLIATANQGSEATYESGFVIDKFPISRPNLTFSTLTVSNMSPEDSSIYLCSVGGALQYFGPGTRLLVL.

The V call is TRBV5-1, the J call TRBJ2-2; TRBD2 matches 15 bases. Losses at the gene ends were 5 bases for V and 7 bases for J; bases not matched to a gene: 6. Germline values: CDR1 SGHRS, CDR2 YFSETQ. CDR3 length equals 16 residues. As DNA, the CDR3 is TGCGCCAGCAGTTCCGGGACTAGCGGGAGGAACGGGGAGCTGTTTTTT. This codes for CASSSGTSGRNGELFF.

The chain carries TRBV12-3 or TRBV12-4 and TRBJ2-2; TRBD2 is a possible D gene (6 bases). Trimming stripped 6 bases from V and 0 bases from J, with 14 bases between. This CDR3 spans 16 amino acids. The CDR3 is CASRRGLNSNTGELFF. CDR3 sequence (DNA): TGTGCCAGCAGAAGGGGACTGAATTCGAACACCGGGGAGCTGTTTTTT.

This clonotype has only a few counts. This chain connects TRBV5-1 to TRBJ1-4; D is unclear. The CDR3 has 15 residues. The germline V gene has CDR1 SGHRS and CDR2 YFSETQ. Between the trimmed V and J ends, which lost 5 bases and 5 bases, there was a span of 16 bases. As DNA, the CDR3 is TGCGCCAGCAGTTCGATATTCCAATCAAATGAAAAACTGTTTTTT. This translates into CASSSIFQSNEKLFF.

The V gene is TRBV18, the J gene TRBJ2-2, with D uncertain. This CDR3 contains 12 residues. Germline CDR1 reads KGHSH; CDR2 reads LQKENI. V was shortened by 3 bases and J by 6 bases, with 5 bases between the two germline ends. The CDR3 loop reads CASSPPSGELFF. Written as DNA, the CDR3 is TGTGCCAGCTCACCGCCGTCCGGGGAGCTGTTTTTT.

This clonotype has ten or more counts. The rearrangement uses TRBV6-5 and TRBJ1-2, with D unresolved. Per germline, CDR1 MNHEY and CDR2 SVGAGI. V lost 6 bases, J lost 9 bases, and 20 bases lay in between. The CDR3 is 14 amino acids. As DNA, the CDR3 is TGTGCCAGCAGGCGGACTCCGGAGGGCCATCGCTACACCTTC. Protein: CASRRTPEGHRYTF.

In its sample, this clonotype was seen a few times. V usage is TRBV6-5 and J usage is TRBJ1-2, with D hard to call. CDR1 and CDR2 (germline): MNHEY, SVGAGI. V dropped 0 bases and J dropped 1 base, with 9 bases sitting between them. The CDR3 length is 15 residues. The chain's CDR3 is CASSYSKRGNYGYTF. The CDR3 bases are TGTGCCAGCAGTTACTCGAAACGGGGTAACTATGGCTACACCTTC.

This clonotype was seen ten or more times. V usage is TRBV5-5 and J usage is TRBJ1-1, with D possibly TRBD1 on 5 matching bases. Deletions cut 0 bases from V and 1 base from J, with 10 bases between. The germline V gene encodes CDR1 SGHKS and CDR2 YYEKEE (reference sequence). There are 15 residues in the CDR3. This CDR3 is CASSLAGRGNTEAFF. CDR3 nucleotide sequence: TGTGCCAGCAGCTTGGCCGGGAGGGGGAACACTGAAGCTTTCTTT.